The text below deals with one T cell receptor beta chain. Treatment noted: randomized to nivolumab then ipilimumab (arm A) or the reverse (arm B). Patients had received no earlier DNA-damaging chemotherapy. This entry is derived from a study of sequential checkpoint blockade in melanoma. Across the study: Patients were randomized 1:1 to nivolumab-then-ipilimumab or ipilimumab-then-nivolumab first-line.

V dropped 2 bases and J dropped 7 bases, with 9 bases sitting between them. Germline lookup yields CDR1 MDHEN and CDR2 SYDVKM. CDR3 length: 13 residues. The data were produced by immunoSEQ multiplex PCR, yet TCRdb's version contains in-frame clones alone and is incomplete. The sample lists tens of thousands of clones, 65% to 85% occurring once. The material sequenced was CD8+ T cells sorted from blood (inferred from file names), taken from a patient given nivolumab and ipilimumab in sequence. This chain uses TRBV28 with TRBJ1-5; D might be TRBD1 (6 bases). The TCR comes from a human donor with melanoma. The CDR3 DNA is TGTGCCAGCAGTTTAGGGGGACAACAGCCCCAGCATTTT. This codes for CASSLGGQQPQHF.